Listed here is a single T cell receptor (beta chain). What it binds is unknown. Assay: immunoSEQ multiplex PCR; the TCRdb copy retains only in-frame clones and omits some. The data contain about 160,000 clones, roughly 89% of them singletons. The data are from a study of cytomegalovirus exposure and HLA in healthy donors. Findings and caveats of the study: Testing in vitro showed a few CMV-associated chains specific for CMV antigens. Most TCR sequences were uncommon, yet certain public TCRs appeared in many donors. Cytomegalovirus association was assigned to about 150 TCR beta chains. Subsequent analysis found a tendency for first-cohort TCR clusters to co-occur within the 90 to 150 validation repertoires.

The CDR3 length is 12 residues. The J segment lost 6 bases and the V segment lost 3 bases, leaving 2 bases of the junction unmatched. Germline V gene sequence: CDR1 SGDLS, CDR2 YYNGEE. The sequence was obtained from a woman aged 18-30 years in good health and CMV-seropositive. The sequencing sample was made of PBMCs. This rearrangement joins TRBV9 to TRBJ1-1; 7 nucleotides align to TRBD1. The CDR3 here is CASSAGTAEAFF. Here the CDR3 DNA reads TGTGCCAGCAGCGCGGGGACAGCTGAAGCTTTCTTT. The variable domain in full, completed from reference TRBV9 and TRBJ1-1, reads DSGVTQTPKHLITATGQRVTLRCSPRSGDLSVYWYQQSLDQGLQFLIQYYNGEERAKGNILERFSAQQFPDLHSELNLSSLELGDSALYFCASSAGTAEAFFGQGTRLTVV.